The clone carrying this TCR beta chain was observed many times. What it binds is not known. These data belong to a study of T cells in Graves' hyperthyroidism and ophthalmopathy. Across the whole study: Peripheral blood was secured at the point of initial diagnosis, before any treatment.

From germline, CDR1 is MNHEY and CDR2 SVGEGT. The CDR3 totals 16 residues. The V gene end was trimmed by 2 bases and the J gene end by 4 bases; junction bases not matched to a gene: 8. The study based diagnoses on clinical symptoms, serum thyroxine and TRAb, thyroid ultrasound and orbital computed tomography. The CDR3 regions of TCR beta were amplified from RNA transcripts. An initial round of RT-PCR targeting the TCR CDR3 relied on the HTBI primer set. Using its own MiXCR run on the multiplex PCR reads, TCRdb lists one record per CDR3 protein. The sample lists about 610,000 distinct CDR3 sequences; approximately 15% were seen once. Study-level results: The blood repertoire included most of the expanded thyroid clonotypes above 0.001. Ophthalmopathy got predicted by the model a median roughly 6.1 months before its onset.

Sample: blood. J is TRBJ2-5 and V is TRBV6-2 or TRBV6-3; 9 nucleotides match TRBD2. The receptor was derived from a woman in her thirties or forties with Graves' ophthalmopathy. DNA of the CDR3: TGTGCCAGCAGTTACCCCATAGCGGGAGTAGGAGAGACCCAGTACTTC. It translates to CASSYPIAGVGETQYF.